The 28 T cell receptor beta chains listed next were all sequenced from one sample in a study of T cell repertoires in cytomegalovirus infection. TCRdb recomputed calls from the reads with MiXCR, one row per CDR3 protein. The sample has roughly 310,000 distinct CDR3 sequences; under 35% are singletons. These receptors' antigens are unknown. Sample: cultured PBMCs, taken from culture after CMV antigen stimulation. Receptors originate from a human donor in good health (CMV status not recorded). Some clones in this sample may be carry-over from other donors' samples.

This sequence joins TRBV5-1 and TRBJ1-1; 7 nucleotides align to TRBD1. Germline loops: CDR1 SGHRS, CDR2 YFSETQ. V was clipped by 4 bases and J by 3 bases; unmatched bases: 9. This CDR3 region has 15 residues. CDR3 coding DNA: TGCGCCAGCAGCCTCGTGGTAACAGGGGACACTGAAGCTTTCTTT. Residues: CASSLVVTGDTEAFF.

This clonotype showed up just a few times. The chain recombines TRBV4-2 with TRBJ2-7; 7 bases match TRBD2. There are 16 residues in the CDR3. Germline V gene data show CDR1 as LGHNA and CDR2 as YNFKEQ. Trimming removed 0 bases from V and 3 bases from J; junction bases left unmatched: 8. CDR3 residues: CASSQERASGGYEQYF. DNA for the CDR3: TGTGCCAGCAGCCAAGAGAGGGCTTCGGGGGGCTACGAGCAGTACTTC.

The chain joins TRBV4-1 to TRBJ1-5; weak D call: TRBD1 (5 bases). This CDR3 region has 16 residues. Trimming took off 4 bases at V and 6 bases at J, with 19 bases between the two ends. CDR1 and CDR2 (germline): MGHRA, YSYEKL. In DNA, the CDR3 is TGCGCCAGCAGCCCCTTGTTCTGGGGGGACGGTCAGCCCCAGCATTTT. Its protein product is CASSPLFWGDGQPQHF.

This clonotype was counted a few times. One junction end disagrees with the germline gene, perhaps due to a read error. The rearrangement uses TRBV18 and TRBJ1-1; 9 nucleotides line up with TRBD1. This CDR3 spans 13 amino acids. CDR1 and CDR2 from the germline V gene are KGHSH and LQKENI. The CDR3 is CASSPLRMGTGPF. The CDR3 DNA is TGTGCCAGCTCACCATTGAGAATGGGGACAGGGCCCTTT.

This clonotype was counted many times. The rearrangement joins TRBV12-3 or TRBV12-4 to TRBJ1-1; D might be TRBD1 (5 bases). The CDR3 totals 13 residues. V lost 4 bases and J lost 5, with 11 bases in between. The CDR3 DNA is TGTGCCAGCAGTTACCGACAGTATACTGAAGCTTTCTTT. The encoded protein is CASSYRQYTEAFF.

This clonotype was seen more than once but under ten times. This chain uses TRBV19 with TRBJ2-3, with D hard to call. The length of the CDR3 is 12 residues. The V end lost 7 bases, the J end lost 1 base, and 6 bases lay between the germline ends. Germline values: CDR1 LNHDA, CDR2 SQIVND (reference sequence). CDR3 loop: CASTQGTDTQYF. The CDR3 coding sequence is TGTGCCAGTACCCAGGGCACAGATACGCAGTATTTT. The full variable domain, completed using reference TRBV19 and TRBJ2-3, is DGGITQSPKYLFRKEGQNVTLSCEQNLNHDAMYWYRQDPGQGLRLIYYSQIVNDFQKGDIAEGYSVSREKKESFPLTVTSAQKNPTAFYLCASTQGTDTQYFGPGTRLTVL.

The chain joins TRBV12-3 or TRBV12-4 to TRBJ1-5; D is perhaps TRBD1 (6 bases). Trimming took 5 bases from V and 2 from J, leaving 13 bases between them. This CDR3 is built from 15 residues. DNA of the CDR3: TGTGCCAGCAGTAGGGAGGGGGGAGGCAATCAGCCCCAGCATTTT. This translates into CASSREGGGNQPQHF.

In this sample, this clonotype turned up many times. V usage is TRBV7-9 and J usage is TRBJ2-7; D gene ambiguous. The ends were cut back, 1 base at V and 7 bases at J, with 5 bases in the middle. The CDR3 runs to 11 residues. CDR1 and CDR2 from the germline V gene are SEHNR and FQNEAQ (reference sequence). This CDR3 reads CASSLVGEQYF. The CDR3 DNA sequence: TGTGCCAGCAGCTTAGTTGGGGAGCAGTACTTC.

The CDR3 sequence: CASKGGVGSPLHF. The DNA for the CDR3 is TGTGCCAGCAAAGGGGGGGTTGGTTCACCCCTCCACTTT. The chain links TRBV12-3 or TRBV12-4 to TRBJ1-6; D is possibly TRBD1 (6 bases). The CDR3 is 13 amino acids. Trimming pared 7 bases from V and 9 bases from J, leaving 13 bases between.

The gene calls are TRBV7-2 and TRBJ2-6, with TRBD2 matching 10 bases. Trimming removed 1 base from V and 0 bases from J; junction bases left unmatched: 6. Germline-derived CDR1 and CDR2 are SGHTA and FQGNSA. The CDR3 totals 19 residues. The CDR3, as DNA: TGTGCCAGCAGCTTAGTTTCCAGCGGGAGGGCCTCTGGGGCCAACGTCCTGACTTTC. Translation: CASSLVSSGRASGANVLTF. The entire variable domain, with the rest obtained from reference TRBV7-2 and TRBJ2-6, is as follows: GAGVSQSPSNKVTEKGKDVELRCDPISGHTALYWYRQSLGQGLEFLIYFQGNSAPDKSGLPSDRFSAERTGGSVSTLTIQRTQQEDSAVYLCASSLVSSGRASGANVLTFGAGSRLTVL.

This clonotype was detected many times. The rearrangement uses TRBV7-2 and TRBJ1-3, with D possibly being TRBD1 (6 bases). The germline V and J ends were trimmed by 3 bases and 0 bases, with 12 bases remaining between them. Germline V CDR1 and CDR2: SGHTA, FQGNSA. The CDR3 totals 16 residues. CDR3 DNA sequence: TGTGCCAGCAGCTTCGCTGGGACACCCTCTGGAAACACCATATATTTT. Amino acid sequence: CASSFAGTPSGNTIYF.

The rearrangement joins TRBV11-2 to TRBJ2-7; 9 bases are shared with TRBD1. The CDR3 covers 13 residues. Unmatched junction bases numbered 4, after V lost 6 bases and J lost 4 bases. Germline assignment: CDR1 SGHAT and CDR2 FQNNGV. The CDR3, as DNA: TGTGCCAGCAGGGCCGGGACAGGGTACGAGCAGTACTTC. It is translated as CASRAGTGYEQYF.

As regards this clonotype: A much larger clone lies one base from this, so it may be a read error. The CDR3 region is CASSQDTGTGAIAQYF. The CDR3, as DNA: TGTGCCAGCAGCCAAGATACTGGGACAGGGGCCATCGCGCAGTACTTC. The chain links TRBV4-2 to TRBJ2-7, with 10 positions matching TRBD1. V shed 0 bases and J 9 bases; nucleotides not matched to a gene: 11. Looked up from germline, CDR1 is LGHNA and CDR2 is YNFKEQ. The CDR3 consists of 16 residues.

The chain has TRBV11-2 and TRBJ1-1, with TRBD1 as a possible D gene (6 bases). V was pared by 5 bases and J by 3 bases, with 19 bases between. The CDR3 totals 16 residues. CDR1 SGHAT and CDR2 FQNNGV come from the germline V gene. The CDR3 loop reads CASSQWTDVRDTEAFF. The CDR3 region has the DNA TGTGCCAGCAGCCAATGGACAGACGTTCGGGACACTGAAGCTTTCTTT.

CDR3 DNA: TGTGCCAGCAGGTTACTAGCTAAGACCGCCAATGAGCAGTTCTTC. Amino acids: CASRLLAKTANEQFF. The chain recombines TRBV6-1 with TRBJ2-1; D possibly corresponds to TRBD2 (6 bases). The V gene's germline CDR1 is MNHNS and CDR2 SASEGT. Trimming pared 6 bases from V and 6 bases from J, leaving 18 bases between. The CDR3 consists of 15 residues.

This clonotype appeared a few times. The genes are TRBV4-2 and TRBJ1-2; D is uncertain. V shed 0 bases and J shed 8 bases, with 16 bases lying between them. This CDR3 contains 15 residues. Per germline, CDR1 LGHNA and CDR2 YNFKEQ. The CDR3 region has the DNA TGTGCCAGCAGCCAAGATAAGGACTCCCCGGGAGGCTACACCTTC. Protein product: CASSQDKDSPGGYTF.

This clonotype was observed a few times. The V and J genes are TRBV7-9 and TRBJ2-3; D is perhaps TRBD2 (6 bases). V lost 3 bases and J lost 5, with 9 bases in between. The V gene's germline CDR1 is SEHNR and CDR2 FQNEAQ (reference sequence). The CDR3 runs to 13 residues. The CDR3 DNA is TGTGCCAGCAGCTTCCTTAGCGGAGATACGCAGTATTTT. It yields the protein CASSFLSGDTQYF.

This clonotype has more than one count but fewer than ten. CDR3 protein: CAIGQDSPSTQYF. CDR3 bases: TGTGCCATCGGCCAGGATTCCCCCTCGACGCAGTATTTT. The genes are TRBV10-3 and TRBJ2-3; unclear D gene. CDR3 length equals 13 residues. With 8 bases removed from V and 9 bases from J, the gap between germline ends came to 18 bases. Germline loops: CDR1 ENHRY, CDR2 SYGVKD.

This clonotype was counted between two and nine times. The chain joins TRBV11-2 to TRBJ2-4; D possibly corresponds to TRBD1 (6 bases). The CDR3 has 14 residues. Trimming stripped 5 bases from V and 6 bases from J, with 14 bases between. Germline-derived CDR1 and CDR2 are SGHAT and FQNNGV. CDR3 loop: CASSTPGTRNIQYF. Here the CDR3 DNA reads TGTGCCAGCAGCACCCCCGGGACAAGAAACATTCAGTACTTC. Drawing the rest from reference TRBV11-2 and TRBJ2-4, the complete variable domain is EAGVAQSPRYKIIEKRQSVAFWCNPISGHATLYWYQQILGQGPKLLIQFQNNGVVDDSQLPKDRFSAERLKGVDSTLKIQPAKLEDSAVYLCASSTPGTRNIQYFGAGTRLSVL.

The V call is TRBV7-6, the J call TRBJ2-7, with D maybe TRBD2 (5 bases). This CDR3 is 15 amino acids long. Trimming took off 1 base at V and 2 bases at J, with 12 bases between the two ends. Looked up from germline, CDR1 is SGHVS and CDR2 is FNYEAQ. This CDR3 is CASSLEVSEAYEQYF. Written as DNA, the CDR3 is TGTGCCAGCAGCTTAGAGGTTAGCGAGGCCTACGAGCAGTACTTC. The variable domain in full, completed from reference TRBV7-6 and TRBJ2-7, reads GAGVSQSPRYKVTKRGQDVALRCDPISGHVSLYWYRQALGQGPEFLTYFNYEAQQDKSGLPNDRFSAERPEGSISTLTIQRTEQRDSAMYRCASSLEVSEAYEQYFGPGTRLTVT.

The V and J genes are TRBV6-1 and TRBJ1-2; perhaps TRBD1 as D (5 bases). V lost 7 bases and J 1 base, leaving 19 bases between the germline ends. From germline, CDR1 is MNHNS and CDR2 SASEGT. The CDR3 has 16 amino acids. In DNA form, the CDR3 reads TGTGCCAGCACCTCTACTCGGCAGGGACTTAACTATGGCTACACCTTC. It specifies CASTSTRQGLNYGYTF.

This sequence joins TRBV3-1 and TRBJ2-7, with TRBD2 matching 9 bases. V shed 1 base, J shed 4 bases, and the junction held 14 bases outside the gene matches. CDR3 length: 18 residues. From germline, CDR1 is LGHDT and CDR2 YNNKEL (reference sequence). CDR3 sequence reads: CASSQGLGSGRLTYEQYF. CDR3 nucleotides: TGTGCCAGCAGCCAAGGACTCGGCAGCGGGAGGTTGACGTACGAGCAGTACTTC.

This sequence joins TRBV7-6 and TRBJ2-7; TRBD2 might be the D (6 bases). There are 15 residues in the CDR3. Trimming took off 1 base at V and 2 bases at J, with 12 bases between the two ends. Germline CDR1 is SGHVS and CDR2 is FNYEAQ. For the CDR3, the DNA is TGTGCCAGCAGCTTAGGGTTTAGCGGACCCTACGAGCAGTACTTC. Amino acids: CASSLGFSGPYEQYF.

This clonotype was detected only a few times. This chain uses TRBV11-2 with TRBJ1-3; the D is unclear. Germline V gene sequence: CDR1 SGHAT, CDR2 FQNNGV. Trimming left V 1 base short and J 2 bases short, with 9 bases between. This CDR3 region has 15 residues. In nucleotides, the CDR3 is TGTGCCAGCAGCTTAGGTGTGGGAGCTGGAAACACCATATATTTT. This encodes CASSLGVGAGNTIYF.

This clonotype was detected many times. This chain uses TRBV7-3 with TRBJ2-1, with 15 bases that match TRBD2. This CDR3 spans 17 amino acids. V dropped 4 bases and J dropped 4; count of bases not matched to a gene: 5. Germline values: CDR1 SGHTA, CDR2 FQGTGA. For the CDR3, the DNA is TGTGCCAGCAGCTCCGGGACTAGCGGGAGGTTTTACAATGAGCAGTTCTTC. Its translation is CASSSGTSGRFYNEQFF.

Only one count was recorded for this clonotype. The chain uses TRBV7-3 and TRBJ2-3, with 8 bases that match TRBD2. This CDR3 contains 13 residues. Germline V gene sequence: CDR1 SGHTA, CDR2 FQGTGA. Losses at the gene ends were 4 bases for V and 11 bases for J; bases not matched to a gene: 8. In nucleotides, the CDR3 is TGTGCCAGCAGCTCCCCCGGGGGGGAAATGCAGTATTTT. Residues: CASSSPGGEMQYF.

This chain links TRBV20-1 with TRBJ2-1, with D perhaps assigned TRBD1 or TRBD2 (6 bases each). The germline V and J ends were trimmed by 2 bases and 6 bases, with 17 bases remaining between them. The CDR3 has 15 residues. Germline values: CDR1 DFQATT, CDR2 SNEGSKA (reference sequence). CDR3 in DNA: TGCAGTGCTAGACCCCGGGACTTGGGGGCCAATGAGCAGTTCTTC. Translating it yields CSARPRDLGANEQFF.

CDR3 sequence: CASSPTFLANTGELFF. The CDR3 nucleotides read TGTGCCAGCAGCCCGACATTCTTGGCGAACACCGGGGAGCTGTTTTTT. The chain carries TRBV11-1 and TRBJ2-2; D unresolved. Germline values: CDR1 SGHAT, CDR2 FQDESV (reference sequence). This CDR3 spans 16 amino acids. The germline V and J ends were trimmed by 5 bases and 0 bases, with 13 bases remaining between them. The variable domain in full, completed from reference TRBV11-1 and TRBJ2-2, reads EAEVAQSPRYKITEKSQAVAFWCDPISGHATLYWYRQILGQGPELLVQFQDESVVDDSQLPKDRFSAERLKGVDSTLKIQPAELGDSAMYLCASSPTFLANTGELFFGEGSRLTVL.